This TCR beta chain came from a study of response to subunit inactivated influenza vaccine. One entry per CDR3 protein results from TCRdb running MiXCR on the RT-PCR reads. Of hundreds of thousands of distinct CDR3 sequences in the sample, roughly 20% were seen once. The clonotype was recovered from a middle-aged man who received an inactivated influenza vaccine. The source was PBMCs from blood, collected about 5 days after vaccination.

The CDR3 loop reads CASRHGNTGELFF. The CDR3 DNA reads TGTGCCAGCAGGCACGGTAACACCGGGGAGCTGTTTTTT. The rearrangement links TRBV7-6 to TRBJ2-2; D unclear. Trimming shortened V by 6 bases and J by 2 bases, and 7 bases separated the two germline ends. The CDR3 loop spans 13 amino acids. CDR1 SGHVS and CDR2 FNYEAQ come from the germline V gene.